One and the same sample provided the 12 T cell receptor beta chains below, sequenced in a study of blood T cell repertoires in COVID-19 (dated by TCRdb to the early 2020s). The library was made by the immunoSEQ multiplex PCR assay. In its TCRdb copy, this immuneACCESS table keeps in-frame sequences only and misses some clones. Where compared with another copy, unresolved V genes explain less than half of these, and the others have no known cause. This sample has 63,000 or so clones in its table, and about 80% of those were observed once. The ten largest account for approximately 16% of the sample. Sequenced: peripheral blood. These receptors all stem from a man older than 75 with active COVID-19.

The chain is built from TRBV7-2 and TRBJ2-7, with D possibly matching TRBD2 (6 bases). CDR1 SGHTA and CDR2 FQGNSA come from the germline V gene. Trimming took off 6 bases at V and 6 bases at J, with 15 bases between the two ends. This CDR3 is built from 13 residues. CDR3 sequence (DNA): TGTGCCAGCAGTATACTGGGAGGCTCCGAGCAGTACTTC. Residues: CASSILGGSEQYF.

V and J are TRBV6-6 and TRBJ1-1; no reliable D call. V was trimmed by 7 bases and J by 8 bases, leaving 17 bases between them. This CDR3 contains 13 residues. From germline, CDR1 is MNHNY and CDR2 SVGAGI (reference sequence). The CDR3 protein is CASTTGAVVEAFF. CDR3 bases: TGTGCCAGCACCACCGGTGCTGTGGTAGAAGCTTTCTTT.

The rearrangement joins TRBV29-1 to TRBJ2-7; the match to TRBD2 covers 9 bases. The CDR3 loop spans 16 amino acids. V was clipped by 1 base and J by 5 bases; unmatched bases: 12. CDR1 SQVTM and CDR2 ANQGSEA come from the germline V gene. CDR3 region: CSVEVGVAGVGDEQYF. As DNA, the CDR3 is TGCAGCGTTGAAGTGGGGGTAGCGGGGGTAGGAGACGAGCAGTACTTC.

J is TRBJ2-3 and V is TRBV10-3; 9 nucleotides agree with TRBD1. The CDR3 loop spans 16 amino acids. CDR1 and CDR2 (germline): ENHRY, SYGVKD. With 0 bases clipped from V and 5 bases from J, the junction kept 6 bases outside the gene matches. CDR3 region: CAISESGQGSGDTQYF. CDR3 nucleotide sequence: TGTGCCATCAGTGAGTCGGGACAGGGTTCCGGAGATACGCAGTATTTT.

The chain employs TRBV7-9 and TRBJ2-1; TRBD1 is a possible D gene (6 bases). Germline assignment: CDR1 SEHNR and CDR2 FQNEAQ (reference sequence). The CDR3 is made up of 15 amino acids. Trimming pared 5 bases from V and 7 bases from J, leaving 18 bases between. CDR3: CASSDTGKLRNEQFF. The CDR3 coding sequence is TGTGCCAGCAGCGATACAGGGAAATTGAGAAATGAGCAGTTCTTC.

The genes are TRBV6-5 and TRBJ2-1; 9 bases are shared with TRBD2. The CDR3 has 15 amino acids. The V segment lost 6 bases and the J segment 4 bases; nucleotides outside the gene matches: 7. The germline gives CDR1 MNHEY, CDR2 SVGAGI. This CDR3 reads CASRLAGGPYNEQFF. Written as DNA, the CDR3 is TGTGCCAGCAGGCTCGCGGGGGGGCCGTACAATGAGCAGTTCTTC.

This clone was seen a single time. CDR3 sequence (DNA): TGTGCCAGCAGTGAATACGGGGGAAGCTACGAGCAGTACTTC. Translating it yields CASSEYGGSYEQYF. The chain is built from TRBV6-1 and TRBJ2-7; TRBD2 is a possible D gene (6 bases). With 2 bases removed from V and 3 bases from J, the gap between germline ends came to 11 bases. Germline assignment: CDR1 MNHNS and CDR2 SASEGT. This CDR3 is built from 14 residues.

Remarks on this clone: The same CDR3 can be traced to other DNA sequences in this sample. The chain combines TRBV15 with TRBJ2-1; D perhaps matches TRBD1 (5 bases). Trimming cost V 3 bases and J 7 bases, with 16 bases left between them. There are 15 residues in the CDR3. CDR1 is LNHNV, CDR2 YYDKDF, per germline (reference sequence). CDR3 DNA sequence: TGTGCCACCAGCAGGGGGCAGGTATCAGGGAATGAGCAGTTCTTC. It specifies CATSRGQVSGNEQFF.

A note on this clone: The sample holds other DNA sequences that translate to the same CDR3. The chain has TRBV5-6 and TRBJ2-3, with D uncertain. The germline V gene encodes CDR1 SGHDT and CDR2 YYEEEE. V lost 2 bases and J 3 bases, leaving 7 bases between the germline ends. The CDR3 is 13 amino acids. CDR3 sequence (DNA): TGTGCCAGCAGCTTAACCAGGACAGATACGCAGTATTTT. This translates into CASSLTRTDTQYF.

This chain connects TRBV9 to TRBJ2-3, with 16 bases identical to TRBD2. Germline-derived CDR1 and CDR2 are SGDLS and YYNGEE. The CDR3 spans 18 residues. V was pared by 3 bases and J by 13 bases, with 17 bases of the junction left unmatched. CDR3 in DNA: TGTGCCAGCAGCGAGACACCCGGTACGGGACTAGCGGGGGGGCCTAAGTATTTT. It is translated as CASSETPGTGLAGGPKYF.

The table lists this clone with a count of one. The CDR3 DNA is TGCGCCAGCAGCCAAGATGCAGGGGGTATGGCTGGGGCCAACGTCCTGACTTTC. Residues: CASSQDAGGMAGANVLTF. The chain carries TRBV4-3 and TRBJ2-6, with 7 bases fitting TRBD1. Germline CDR1 reads LGHNA; CDR2 reads YSLEER. V lost 0 bases, J lost 2 bases, and 7 bases stayed unmatched. The CDR3 is 18 residues long.

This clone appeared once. The CDR3 DNA follows: TGTGCCAGCAGTCGGCGGGTGGCGGACTACGAGCAGTACTTC. Residues: CASSRRVADYEQYF. V usage is TRBV28 and J usage is TRBJ2-7; D is possibly TRBD2 (5 bases). Germline V gives CDR1 MDHEN, CDR2 SYDVKM. There are 14 residues in the CDR3. With 5 bases removed from V and 3 bases from J, the gap between germline ends came to 14 bases. Together with reference TRBV28 and TRBJ2-7, the CDR3 gives the full variable domain: DVKVTQSSRYLVKRTGEKVFLECVQDMDHENMFWYRQDPGLGLRLIYFSYDVKMKEKGDIPEGYSVSREKKERFSLILESASTNQTSMYLCASSRRVADYEQYFGPGTRLTVT.